This T cell receptor beta chain was captured by sequencing in a study of memory CD4+ T cells and cytomegalovirus serostatus. The sort gate was single viable CD3+CD4+CD8-CD45RO+ cells for memory CD4+ T cells. Donors' CMV status reflects serum IgG against pp150, pp28, p38, p52. Produced via immunoSEQ multiplex PCR; TCRdb's table is partial and in-frame only. The data contain approximately 92,000 clones, about four fifths of them singletons. In its sample, this clone was seen a few times. V shed 2 bases and J 3 bases; nucleotides not matched to a gene: 5. The CDR3 has 15 amino acids. Germline values: CDR1 SGHTA, CDR2 FQGTGA.

Sequenced sample: memory CD4+ T cells from blood. The TCR comes from an adult in good health and CMV-seropositive. The chain carries TRBV7-3 and TRBJ2-7, with TRBD2 identical over 9 bases. The CDR3 protein is CASSLVAGGNYEQYF. CDR3 coding DNA: TGTGCCAGCAGCTTAGTGGCGGGAGGGAACTACGAGCAGTACTTC.